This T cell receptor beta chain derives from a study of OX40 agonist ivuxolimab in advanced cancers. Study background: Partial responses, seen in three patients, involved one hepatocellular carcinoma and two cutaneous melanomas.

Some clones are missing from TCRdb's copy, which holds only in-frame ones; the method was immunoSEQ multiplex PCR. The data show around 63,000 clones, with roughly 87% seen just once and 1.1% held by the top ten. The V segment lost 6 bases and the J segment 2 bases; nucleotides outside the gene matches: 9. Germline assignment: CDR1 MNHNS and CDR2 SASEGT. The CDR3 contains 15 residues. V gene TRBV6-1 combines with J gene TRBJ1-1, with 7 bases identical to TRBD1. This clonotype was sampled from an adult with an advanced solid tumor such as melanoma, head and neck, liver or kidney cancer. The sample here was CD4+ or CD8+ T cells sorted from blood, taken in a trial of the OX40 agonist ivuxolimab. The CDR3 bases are TGTGCCAGCAGAACGTGGGGACAGTCTAACACTGAAGCTTTCTTT. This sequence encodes CASRTWGQSNTEAFF.